This TCR beta chain was documented in a study of cytomegalovirus exposure and HLA in healthy donors. Germline-derived CDR1 and CDR2 are KGHSH and LQKENI. Trimming took off 5 bases at V and 6 bases at J, with 14 bases between the two ends. The length of the CDR3 is 13 residues. The PCR made use of 60 Vbeta and 13 Jbeta primers. Repertoires were generated with immunoSEQ multiplex PCR, while TCRdb's copy carries only in-frame clones and drops some. The sample has 140,000 to 150,000 clones, 77% seen once; the top ten hold 3% to 4.5%. This sequence joins TRBV18 and TRBJ2-7, with D maybe TRBD2 (5 bases). Sequenced material: PBMCs. This sequence originates from a male donor in good health and CMV-seronegative. The CDR3 sequence is CASSDQRGSEQYF. CDR3 nucleotide sequence: TGTGCCAGCTCAGACCAACGGGGAAGCGAGCAGTACTTC.